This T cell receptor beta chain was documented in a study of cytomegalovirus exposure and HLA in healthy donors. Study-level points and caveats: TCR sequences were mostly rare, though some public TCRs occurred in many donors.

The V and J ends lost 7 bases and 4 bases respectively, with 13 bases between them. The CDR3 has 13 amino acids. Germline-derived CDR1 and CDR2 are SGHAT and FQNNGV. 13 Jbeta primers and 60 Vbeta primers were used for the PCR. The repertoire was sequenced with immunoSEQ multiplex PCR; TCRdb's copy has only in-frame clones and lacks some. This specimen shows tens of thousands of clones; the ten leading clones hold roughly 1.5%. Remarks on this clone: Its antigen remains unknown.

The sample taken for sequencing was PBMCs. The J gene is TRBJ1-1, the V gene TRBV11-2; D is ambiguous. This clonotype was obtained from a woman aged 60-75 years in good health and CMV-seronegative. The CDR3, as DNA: TGTGCCAGCACTCCCCCGGTTCGCACTGAAGCTTTCTTT. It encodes CASTPPVRTEAFF.